The present T cell receptor beta chain was sequenced within a study of cytomegalovirus exposure and HLA in healthy donors. Study overall: The same platform was used for the 120 validation repertoires and the 500 to 700 first-cohort repertoires, a later analysis reported. Study-wide points: It was reportedly the case that the classifier diagnosed cytomegalovirus status with high specificity and sensitivity. First-cohort TCR clusters were later found to tend to co-occur in the 90 to 150 validation repertoires.

Germline CDR1 SGHTA, CDR2 FQGTGA. CDR3 length: 15 residues. V dropped 5 bases and J dropped 4; count of bases not matched to a gene: 7. Some clones are missing from TCRdb's copy, which holds only in-frame ones; the method was immunoSEQ multiplex PCR. The sample includes over 150,000 clones, approximately 86% of them seen just once. Of note for this clone: The antigen remains unidentified.

The rearrangement links TRBV7-3 to TRBJ1-1, with 10 bases aligning to TRBD1. The sequencing input was PBMCs. This clonotype originated in a human donor in good health. The CDR3 nucleotides read TGTGCCAGCAGCCGCGCGGGACAGGGGATCACTGAAGCTTTCTTT. Translating it yields CASSRAGQGITEAFF.